One sample yielded the 18 T cell receptor beta chains listed below, sequenced in a study of blood T cells in healthy people across ages (dated by TCRdb to 2013 to 2016). Receptors were amplified or captured by 5' RACE. Data came from an Illumina HiSeq 2500. A second PCR of 7 to 11 cycles was performed with a sample-barcoded 5' primer and a J-beta primer mix. TCRdb reprocessed the public reads (quality trimming at Q25 with fastp, clone calling with MiXCR) and kept in-frame beta chains. When rows share a CDR3 protein, they turn into one entry using the most common DNA and genes. For this sample there are approximately 800,000 distinct CDR3 sequences; under 80% appear just once. 25% to 30% of the sample belongs to the ten largest clones. The sample taken for sequencing was blood. The receptors come from a young man in good health.

The chain carries TRBV27 and TRBJ1-2; D perhaps matches TRBD1 (6 bases). The CDR3 totals 15 residues. The germline V and J ends were trimmed by 5 bases and 4 bases, with 17 bases remaining between them. Germline CDR1 is MNHEY and CDR2 is SMNVEV (reference sequence). The CDR3 region is CASSTTQQGIYGYTF. The CDR3 DNA sequence: TGTGCCAGCAGTACCACCCAACAGGGTATCTATGGCTACACCTTC.

V usage is TRBV6-5 and J usage is TRBJ2-3; 7 bases match TRBD2. The ends lost 6 bases at V and 8 bases at J; junction bases unmatched: 17. The CDR3 loop spans 16 amino acids. CDR1 is MNHEY, CDR2 SVGAGI, per germline. This CDR3 reads CASSGGAGVDSATQYF. CDR3 nucleotide sequence: TGTGCCAGCAGCGGCGGGGCGGGGGTTGATTCTGCTACGCAGTATTTT.

The V gene is TRBV27, the J gene TRBJ1-6, with a possible D match to TRBD1 (5 bases). V was trimmed by 7 bases and J by 7 bases, leaving 11 bases between them. This CDR3 region has 13 residues. The germline V gene encodes CDR1 MNHEY and CDR2 SMNVEV (reference sequence). The CDR3 here is CASTRDGNSPLHF. For the CDR3, the DNA is TGTGCCAGCACCAGGGACGGGAATTCACCCCTCCACTTT.

This clonotype was seen a single time. J is TRBJ2-2 and V is TRBV7-3; D may be TRBD1 or TRBD2 (5 bases each). This CDR3 comprises 14 residues. Trimming removed 6 bases from V and 6 bases from J, with 14 bases in between. CDR1 and CDR2 from the germline V gene are SGHTA and FQGTGA. The CDR3 DNA follows: TGTGCCAGCAGATCCGGGTCGGGGCCCGGGGAGCTGTTTTTT. It is translated as CASRSGSGPGELFF.

The rearrangement links TRBV4-3 to TRBJ2-1; 8 bases line up with TRBD1. The CDR3 loop spans 14 amino acids. Germline V gives CDR1 LGHNA, CDR2 YSLEER. V shed 3 bases, J shed 10 bases, and the junction held 8 bases outside the gene matches. CDR3 residues: CASSQQRQGWEQFF. The CDR3 DNA is TGCGCCAGCAGCCAGCAGAGACAGGGGTGGGAGCAGTTCTTC.

The chain is built from TRBV7-2 and TRBJ2-7; possible D gene TRBD2, 6 bases. The CDR3 is 14 amino acids. Between the trimmed V and J ends, which lost 2 bases and 2 bases, there was a span of 10 bases. Germline CDR1 reads SGHTA; CDR2 reads FQGNSA. This chain's CDR3 is CASSLLRGAYEQYF. CDR3 DNA: TGTGCCAGCAGCTTACTGCGGGGCGCCTACGAGCAGTACTTC.

The rearrangement uses TRBV6-6 and TRBJ2-1; no clear D. V was shortened by 6 bases and J by 5 bases, with 11 bases between the two germline ends. This CDR3 is 13 amino acids long. Looked up from germline, CDR1 is MNHNY and CDR2 is SVGAGI (reference sequence). The DNA of the CDR3 is TGTGCCAGCAGCCCCTCTATGGACAATGAGCAGTTCTTC. This translates into CASSPSMDNEQFF.

The gene calls are TRBV6-2 or TRBV6-3 and TRBJ2-7; no reliable D call. CDR1 and CDR2 from the germline V gene are MNHEY and SVGEGT. The V gene lost 6 bases and the J gene lost 1 base, with 19 bases spanning the gap. CDR3 length: 16 residues. The CDR3 is CASRTSYGTGSYEQYF. The CDR3 DNA reads as TGTGCCAGCAGAACCTCCTACGGAACCGGATCCTACGAGCAGTACTTC.

The chain couples TRBV2 to TRBJ2-7; the D is unclear. The germline V gene has CDR1 SNHLY and CDR2 FYNNEI. The CDR3 consists of 13 residues. V lost 4 bases and J 5 bases, leaving 12 bases between the germline ends. The CDR3 loop reads CASSVLAGNEQYF. CDR3 sequence (DNA): TGTGCCAGCAGTGTTCTCGCAGGAAACGAGCAGTACTTC. Full variable domain (missing parts from reference TRBV2 and TRBJ2-7): EPEVTQTPSHQVTQMGQEVILRCVPISNHLYFYWYRQILGQKVEFLVSFYNNEISEKSEIFDDQFSVERPDGSNFTLKIRSTKLEDSAMYFCASSVLAGNEQYFGPGTRLTVT.

This rearrangement joins TRBV5-1 to TRBJ2-3, with unresolved D. The germline V and J ends were trimmed by 0 bases and 6 bases, with 8 bases remaining between them. The CDR3 covers 13 residues. Germline V gene data show CDR1 as SGHRS and CDR2 as YFSETQ. The CDR3 is CASSLEVLDTQYF. The CDR3 DNA follows: TGCGCCAGCAGCTTGGAAGTGCTTGATACGCAGTATTTT.

This chain connects TRBV4-3 to TRBJ2-7; D might be TRBD1 (6 bases). V shed 3 bases and J shed 0 bases, with 12 bases lying between them. Germline CDR1 and CDR2: LGHNA and YSLEER. The CDR3 has 15 residues. CDR3 sequence reads: CASSHTTGISYEQYF. In DNA form, the CDR3 reads TGCGCCAGCAGCCATACCACAGGGATCTCCTACGAGCAGTACTTC.

The chain recombines TRBV28 with TRBJ2-7; D may be TRBD1 (5 bases). Germline CDR1 and CDR2: MDHEN and SYDVKM. Trimming removed 6 bases from V and 7 bases from J, with 16 bases in between. This CDR3 region has 13 residues. The CDR3 spells CASRKRRGDEQYF. The CDR3 DNA is TGTGCCAGCAGAAAGAGAAGGGGCGATGAGCAGTACTTC.

The chain employs TRBV28 and TRBJ1-2, with TRBD1 matching over 8 bases. CDR1 MDHEN and CDR2 SYDVKM come from the germline V gene. V shed 5 bases and J 2 bases; nucleotides not matched to a gene: 13. CDR3 size: 17 residues. CDR3 protein: CASSPQGRAGGNYGYTF. In DNA form, the CDR3 reads TGTGCCAGCAGTCCGCAGGGTCGGGCAGGGGGCAACTATGGCTACACCTTC.

This clonotype has a single count. V and J are TRBV7-9 and TRBJ2-5, with 7 bases identical to TRBD2. The CDR3 runs 12 residues. The V gene's germline CDR1 is SEHNR and CDR2 FQNEAQ (reference sequence). The CDR3 protein is CAIGGDQETQYF. Here the CDR3 DNA reads TGTGCGATTGGGGGGGATCAAGAGACCCAGTACTTC.

The chain recombines TRBV7-9 with TRBJ1-5, with D possibly being TRBD1 (5 bases). Germline values: CDR1 SEHNR, CDR2 FQNEAQ (reference sequence). Trimming took 5 bases from V and 4 from J, leaving 12 bases between them. The CDR3 loop spans 14 amino acids. CDR3 coding DNA: TGTGCCAGCAGCCGGGACGGAGGGAATCAGCCCCAGCATTTT. The encoded protein is CASSRDGGNQPQHF.

J is TRBJ2-3 and V is TRBV10-3, with D tentatively TRBD1 (6 bases). With 10 bases removed from V and 0 bases from J, the gap between germline ends came to 17 bases. Germline CDR1 and CDR2: ENHRY and SYGVKD. The CDR3 is 15 amino acids. CDR3 protein: CATSSDSLSTDTQYF. CDR3 DNA sequence: TGTGCCACCTCCTCGGACAGCCTCAGCACAGATACGCAGTATTTT.

The chain links TRBV7-2 to TRBJ1-4, with TRBD1 identical over 8 bases. CDR1 is SGHTA and CDR2 is FQGNSA in the germline V gene. V lost 9 bases to trimming and J lost 8 bases; unmatched junction nucleotides: 5. This CDR3 has 12 amino acids. CDR3 DNA: TGTGCCAGTGGGACAGGCGGCGAAAAACTGTTTTTT. As protein: CASGTGGEKLFF. Full variable domain (remainder filled in from reference TRBV7-2 and TRBJ1-4): GAGVSQSPSNKVTEKGKDVELRCDPISGHTALYWYRQSLGQGLEFLIYFQGNSAPDKSGLPSDRFSAERTGGSVSTLTIQRTQQEDSAVYLCASGTGGEKLFFGSGTQLSVL.

The chain is built from TRBV12-3 or TRBV12-4 and TRBJ2-7, with unresolved D. The CDR3 spans 14 residues. V dropped 6 bases and J dropped 4 bases, with 16 bases sitting between them. CDR3 sequence (DNA): TGTGCCAGCAGCCCTAAGGGCACGCGTTACGAGCAGTACTTC. Its protein is CASSPKGTRYEQYF.